These 18 T cell receptor beta chains originate from one sample sequenced in a study of blood T cell repertoires in COVID-19 (dated by TCRdb to about 2020). The library was prepared using the immunoSEQ multiplex PCR assay. TCRdb re-hosts the immuneACCESS table, in-frame sequences only. Its copies lack some clones; in the studies checked, an unresolved V gene accounts for under half of them, and the cause for the rest is not known. The sample data list 350,000 to 500,000 clones, and approximately 91% of these were observed just once. The ten largest clonotypes hold 1.4% of the sample. The sample consisted of PBMCs or T cells enriched from blood (not recorded which). These receptors were taken from a woman between 18 and 30 years old who had been exposed to COVID-19.

This sequence joins TRBV23-1 and TRBJ1-5; 7 nucleotides align to TRBD1. TRBV23-1 is an ORF; its function is uncertain. There are 15 residues in the CDR3. The trim removed 8 bases at V and 3 bases at J, leaving 10 bases unmatched. In DNA form, the CDR3 reads TGCGCCAGCCAGCGATTCGGGACAGCCAATCAGCCCCAGCATTTT. Encoded protein: CASQRFGTANQPQHF.

The chain employs TRBV28 and TRBJ2-3, with a tentative D call TRBD2 (5 bases). The length of the CDR3 is 14 residues. CDR1 and CDR2 (germline): MDHEN, SYDVKM. V lost 4 bases and J lost 0, with 8 bases in between. In DNA, the CDR3 is TGTGCCAGCAGTTCTAGGAGGAGCACAGATACGCAGTATTTT. Amino acids: CASSSRRSTDTQYF.

In this sample, this clone turned up a few times. The chain couples TRBV4-3 to TRBJ2-2, with D hard to call. Germline values: CDR1 LGHNA, CDR2 YSLEER. Between the trimmed V and J ends, which lost 0 bases and 6 bases, there was a span of 8 bases. The CDR3 is 14 residues long. As DNA, the CDR3 is TGCGCCAGCAGCCAAGATCTCCGTCCCGGGGAGCTGTTTTTT. Translation: CASSQDLRPGELFF.

This clone has only one observation. The V and J genes are TRBV7-7 and TRBJ2-2, with D possibly matching TRBD2 (5 bases). V lost 1 base and J lost 5, with 14 bases in between. Germline V gives CDR1 SSHAT, CDR2 FNYEAQ (reference sequence). The CDR3 spans 16 residues. CDR3 residues: CASSLGSGSGTGELFF. The CDR3 nucleotides are TGTGCCAGCAGCTTAGGTTCGGGTTCGGGAACCGGGGAGCTGTTTTTT. The full variable domain, with the rest looked up from reference TRBV7-7 and TRBJ2-2, is GAGVSQSPRYKVTKRGQDVTLRCDPISSHATLYWYQQALGQGPEFLTYFNYEAQPDKSGLPSDRFSAERPEGSISTLTIQRTEQRDSAMYRCASSLGSGSGTGELFFGEGSRLTVL.

The rearrangement joins TRBV6-4 to TRBJ2-1, with 11 bases lining up with TRBD2. CDR1 and CDR2 (germline): MRHNA, SNTAGT. CDR3 length: 17 residues. The junction had 8 bases not matched to a gene; V was cut back by 0 bases and J by 7 bases. The CDR3 coding sequence is TGTGCCAGCAGTGACTCGAGAGGACTAGCGGGCAAAAATGAGCAGTTCTTC. Residues: CASSDSRGLAGKNEQFF.

The J gene is TRBJ1-6, the V gene TRBV28; D uncertain. V was cut by 2 bases and J by 7 bases, with 12 bases left in between. Germline values: CDR1 MDHEN, CDR2 SYDVKM. This CDR3 has 15 amino acids. The CDR3 coding sequence is TGTGCCAGCAGTTTAATTGGGCAGTCCAATTCACCCCTCCACTTT. This encodes CASSLIGQSNSPLHF.

The rearrangement uses TRBV28 and TRBJ2-7; D is possibly TRBD1 (7 bases). Trimming removed 7 bases from V and 3 bases from J, with 16 bases in between. Looked up from germline, CDR1 is MDHEN and CDR2 is SYDVKM. CDR3 length equals 14 residues. CDR3 loop: CASIGGGAFYEQYF. The CDR3 coding sequence is TGTGCCAGCATAGGAGGGGGCGCGTTCTACGAGCAGTACTTC.

In this sample, this clone turned up a few times. This CDR3 reads CASSLAGVANEQFF. The CDR3 DNA reads TGTGCCAGCAGCCTAGCGGGGGTGGCAAATGAGCAGTTCTTC. The V call is TRBV6-5, the J call TRBJ2-1; 10 bases are shared with TRBD2. The J segment lost 7 bases and the V segment lost 6 bases, leaving 6 bases of the junction unmatched. The CDR3 loop spans 14 amino acids. Germline values: CDR1 MNHEY, CDR2 SVGAGI.

CDR3 DNA sequence: TGTGCCACCAGTGAAGGGGGGGGTTGGCAGAAAAAGACCCAAGAGACCCAGTACTTC. This codes for CATSEGGGWQKKTQETQYF. The chain uses TRBV24-1 and TRBJ2-5; D may be TRBD2 (7 bases). Germline V CDR1 and CDR2: KGHDR, SFDVKD. The CDR3 is 19 amino acids. Trimming left V 4 bases short and J 1 base short, with 24 bases between.

The rearrangement joins TRBV3-1 (or the pseudogene TRBV3-2) to TRBJ1-1, with a possible D match to TRBD1 (6 bases). CDR3 length: 16 amino acids. The V gene lost 7 bases and the J gene lost 0 bases, with 18 bases spanning the gap. Germline values: CDR1 LGHDT, CDR2 YNNKEL (reference sequence). This CDR3 is CASIGGAGTMNTEAFF. The CDR3 nucleotides read TGTGCCAGCATAGGGGGGGCCGGGACTATGAACACTGAAGCTTTCTTT.

The chain's CDR3 is CASSLDGTSGRNEQFF. In nucleotides, the CDR3 is TGTGCCAGCAGCTTAGACGGGACTAGCGGGAGAAATGAGCAGTTCTTC. The chain links TRBV11-3 to TRBJ2-1, with TRBD2 matching over 14 bases. Germline-derived CDR1 and CDR2 are SGHNT and YENEEA. The CDR3 covers 16 residues. The V gene end was trimmed by 0 bases and the J gene end by 7 bases; junction bases not matched to a gene: 2. Full variable domain (remainder filled in from reference TRBV11-3 and TRBJ2-1): EAGVVQSPRYKIIEKKQPVAFWCNPISGHNTLYWYLQNLGQGPELLIRYENEEAVDDSQLPKDRFSAERLKGVDSTLKIQPAELGDSAVYLCASSLDGTSGRNEQFFGPGTRLTVL.

This clone was detected only a few times. V is TRBV7-9 and J is TRBJ2-7, with 7 bases lining up with TRBD1. Trimming removed 5 bases from V and 0 bases from J; junction bases left unmatched: 4. The CDR3 contains 14 residues. In germline, CDR1 is SEHNR, CDR2 FQNEAQ (reference sequence). This chain's CDR3 is CASSRDRSSYEQYF. CDR3 nucleotides: TGTGCCAGCAGCCGGGACAGAAGCTCCTACGAGCAGTACTTC.

The rearrangement links TRBV11-2 to TRBJ1-1; D might be TRBD1 (5 bases). Germline-derived CDR1 and CDR2 are SGHAT and FQNNGV. V was pared by 4 bases and J by 1 base, with 19 bases between. The CDR3 totals 17 residues. CDR3 loop: CASSSPQGGAKNTEAFF. As DNA, the CDR3 is TGTGCCAGCAGCTCGCCTCAGGGAGGTGCTAAGAACACTGAAGCTTTCTTT.

This chain uses TRBV4-1 with TRBJ2-3; perhaps TRBD2 as D (5 bases). The V gene lost 5 bases and the J gene lost 4 bases, with 19 bases spanning the gap. Germline CDR1 and CDR2: MGHRA and YSYEKL. CDR3 length: 16 amino acids. The CDR3, as DNA: TGCGCCAGCAGCACGGTCTTACGGGAAAAGGCAGATACGCAGTATTTT. Its translation is CASSTVLREKADTQYF.

The chain is built from TRBV18 and TRBJ2-7; TRBD1 agrees at 11 bases. This CDR3 region has 16 residues. CDR1 KGHSH and CDR2 LQKENI come from the germline V gene. Germline trimming cut 2 bases from V and 2 bases from J; bases unmatched to any gene: 5. CDR3 coding DNA: TGTGCCAGCTCACCAGGGGACAGGGGGTTCGCCTACGAGCAGTACTTC. Protein sequence: CASSPGDRGFAYEQYF.

This clone was detected only once. J is TRBJ1-5 and V is TRBV28; D is ambiguous. This CDR3 is built from 12 residues. V gave up 5 bases and J gave up 6 bases, with 8 bases separating them. From germline, CDR1 is MDHEN and CDR2 SYDVKM. CDR3 sequence reads: CASSLRGQPQHF. For the CDR3, the DNA is TGTGCCAGCAGTCTACGGGGTCAGCCCCAGCATTTT.

This chain uses TRBV5-5 with TRBJ1-6; a possible D gene is TRBD1 (6 bases). Germline values: CDR1 SGHKS, CDR2 YYEKEE (reference sequence). The CDR3 extends over 17 amino acids. V was pared by 4 bases and J by 7 bases, with 21 bases between. The CDR3 bases are TGTGCCAGCAGCCAGGCATTCTACAGGGAAGGGAATTCACCCCTCCACTTT. As protein: CASSQAFYREGNSPLHF.

CDR3 sequence (DNA): TGTGCCAGCAGCTTGTTCCAGGCAGGCGACGAGCAGTACTTC. Protein: CASSLFQAGDEQYF. The chain joins TRBV5-4 to TRBJ2-7; D is uncertain. The CDR3 loop spans 14 amino acids. Trimming took off 1 base at V and 5 bases at J, with 13 bases between the two ends. Germline assignment: CDR1 SGHNT and CDR2 YYREEE (reference sequence).